The clone carrying this T cell receptor (beta chain) was counted a few times. As yet, its antigen is unknown. The PCR contained 60 Vbeta and 13 Jbeta primers. Profiled with immunoSEQ multiplex PCR; TCRdb holds only in-frame clones, not every one. The sample has 100,000 or so clones, over 70% seen once; the top ten hold under 1.5%. This sample is drawn from a study of cytomegalovirus exposure and HLA in healthy donors. Broader study findings: When a later analysis compared HLA-associated TCR beta chains with equally common others, the HLA-associated chains turned out to be more clonally expanded and to have lower generation probabilities. Sequencing likely produced, as an artifact, a cluster of highly shared sequence variants.

CDR3 length: 14 residues. Germline CDR1 and CDR2: KGHSH and LQKENI. The junction had 2 bases not matched to a gene; V was cut back by 4 bases and J by 2 bases. Material: PBMCs. The sequence was collected from a man aged 35-49 years in good health and CMV-seronegative. The chain recombines TRBV18 with TRBJ2-7, with 10 bases fitting TRBD1. This CDR3 reads CASSRGQGPYEQYF. The CDR3, as DNA: TGTGCCAGCTCACGGGGACAGGGGCCCTACGAGCAGTACTTC.